These 4 T cell receptor beta chains were sequenced from one sample in a study of regulatory T cells in long-lasting Graves disease. HTBI primers from iRepertoire and Arm-PCR of CDR3 regions yielded the TCR beta libraries. MiXCR was run by TCRdb on the multiplex PCR reads, yielding one entry per CDR3 protein. This table has over 650,000 distinct CDR3 sequences, around 30% appearing once. Time point specified: persistent/refractory GD, antithyroid drugs over 5 years with positive TRAb. Preparation of the TCR library used RNA extracted from PBMCs. Sequenced material: peripheral blood mononuclear cells (PBMCs), taken when the disease was refractory, from a patient treated with antithyroid drugs. The receptors were gathered from a female donor with Graves disease.

This clonotype showed up just a few times. V gene TRBV30 combines with J gene TRBJ1-1; no firm D call. Germline V lookup: CDR1 GTSNPN, CDR2 SVGIG (reference sequence). Deletions cut 4 bases from V and 2 bases from J, with 8 bases between. This CDR3 region has 12 residues. CDR3 sequence: CAWMAENTEAFF. The CDR3 DNA follows: TGTGCCTGGATGGCGGAAAACACTGAAGCTTTCTTT.

V and J are TRBV20-1 and TRBJ1-6; 7 bases map to TRBD1. V trimming: 1 base; J trimming: 9 bases; junction bases outside the gene matches: 12. CDR1 and CDR2 from the germline V gene are DFQATT and SNEGSKA (reference sequence). CDR3 size: 16 residues. In nucleotides, the CDR3 is TGCAGTGCTAGAGCCTCGGGAGCAGGGGGAGGTTCACCCCTCCACTTT. This translates into CSARASGAGGGSPLHF.

The rearrangement links TRBV3-1 to TRBJ1-4; D unresolved. The CDR3 has 16 amino acids. V dropped 1 base and J dropped 7 bases, with 16 bases sitting between them. The germline CDR1 and CDR2 sequences are LGHDT and YNNKEL (reference sequence). DNA of the CDR3: TGTGCCAGCAGCCAAGTAGGATCCGGGAGAGGTGAAAAACTGTTTTTT. This sequence encodes CASSQVGSGRGEKLFF.

The CDR3 is CASSYSRSYSPLHF. CDR3 coding DNA: TGTGCCAGCAGTTACTCGAGAAGTTATTCACCCCTCCACTTT. The J gene is TRBJ1-6, the V gene TRBV6-5, with D hard to call. V was cut by 0 bases and J by 8 bases, with 8 bases left in between. The germline gives CDR1 MNHEY, CDR2 SVGAGI. The CDR3 has 14 residues.